The entry below describes one T cell receptor beta chain. What it binds is not known. This entry belongs to a study of beta chain features in type 1 diabetes. Findings and caveats of the study: The question of HLA type influencing TCRB rearrangement was one that remained unresolved here. A PCR bias possibly favoring shorter templates would apply equally to patients and controls. Patients' naive, central memory and Treg TCRB repertoires seemed closer to one another than those of healthy donors. The VDJ junctions of type 1 diabetes patients carried fewer insertions and more deletions.

The whole isolated RNA underwent reverse transcription, so sequencing captured expressed TCRB transcripts. Data came from immunoSEQ multiplex PCR; TCRdb stores just in-frame clones and leaves some out. The table has 200,000 to 250,000 clones, about a tenth seen once. The CDR3 is 15 amino acids. Germline CDR1 is LGHNA and CDR2 is YSLEER. V was cut by 0 bases and J by 6 bases, with 11 bases left in between. V gene TRBV4-3 combines with J gene TRBJ1-4, with D unresolved. This TCR was recovered from a man between 18 and 35 years old in good health. Sequenced input: central memory CD4+ T cells from blood. CDR3 in amino acids: CASSQDGGPHEKLFF. In nucleotides, the CDR3 is TGCGCCAGCAGCCAAGATGGAGGGCCGCATGAAAAACTGTTTTTT.